This T cell receptor (beta chain) was recorded in a study of somatic mutations in cytotoxic T cells in rheumatoid arthritis. Trimming removed 5 bases from V and 7 bases from J, with 14 bases in between. Germline CDR1 reads MNHNS; CDR2 reads SASEGT. This CDR3 region has 14 residues. Clones were read by immunoSEQ multiplex PCR, and TCRdb kept only the in-frame ones, dropping some. Seen here are about 20,000 clones, 70% to 90% observed once, and the top ten hold 15% to 20%. The chain carries TRBV6-1 and TRBJ1-4; possibly TRBD1 for D (6 bases). The sequencing input was CD8+ T cells sorted from blood. The sequence came from a woman aged 45-59 years in good health. Here the CDR3 DNA reads TGTGCCAGCAGTCGATCAGGGGAGGGTGAAAAACTGTTTTTT. Protein product: CASSRSGEGEKLFF.